Below, one T cell receptor beta chain is given with its context. Other DNA sequences within the sample encode an identical CDR3. With 60 Vbeta and 13 Jbeta primers, the PCR was carried out. Clones were sequenced by immunoSEQ multiplex PCR, and TCRdb holds only the in-frame ones, with some missing. The sample contains about 150,000 clones, 81% of which appear only once. The sample is drawn from a study of cytomegalovirus exposure and HLA in healthy donors. The sample was PBMCs. This sequence originates from a man over 45 in good health and CMV-seropositive.

CDR3 nucleotides: TGCGCCAGCAGCTTGGAGGGGGCAGATACGCAGTATTTT. Its protein product is CASSLEGADTQYF. The rearrangement uses TRBV5-1 and TRBJ2-3, with D maybe TRBD1 (6 bases). CDR1 and CDR2 (germline): SGHRS, YFSETQ. The CDR3 contains 13 residues. Trimming pared 0 bases from V and 4 bases from J, leaving 6 bases between.